This entry is about one T cell receptor (beta chain). No antigen is known for it. The record has no base qualities; no much larger clone is one base away. Library preparation was by the immunoSEQ multiplex PCR assay. Each sample had about 10^5 TCR templates assayed by the deep sequencing platform. Genomic DNA extracted from sorted T cells was used for TCRbeta CDR3 sequencing. For the original study's pipeline: The R programming language was used for clonal analysis of TCRbeta CDR3 data. Alloreactive CD4+ and CD8+ clones were identified by comparing unstimulated samples to CFSE-low samples taken after the reaction. Regulatory or non-regulatory origin was assigned to alloreactive CD4+ clones by matching of sequences to sorted unstimulated Treg and non-Treg repertoires. Held by TCRdb, this immuneACCESS table contains in-frame sequences only and omits some clones. Under half of the omission traces to an unresolved V gene where checked; the cause of the rest is unknown. The V and J calls and clone size are taken from that table; D and trimming were inferred from the DNA. For this sample there are 90,000 to 150,000 clones; just under 95% appear just once. The ten largest clones add up to approximately 0.17% of the sample.

The sample comes from a study of siplizumab effects on memory and regulatory T cells (dated by TCRdb to between 2019 and 2020). In the study overall: The effect of the anti-CD2 antibody siplizumab on alloreactive T-cell subsets was examined in allogeneic mixed lymphocyte reactions constructed from human PBMCs.

The CDR3 sequence holds 16 residues, the cysteine and phenylalanine included. Left in the record is the CDR3 DNA by itself, 48 bases read in frame from the first base. CDR1 and CDR2, looked up from the germline V gene (reference sequence), are MNHEY and SMNVEV. V loses 4 bases of germline sequence and J loses 4 bases, and the interval between the two ends is 16 bases. Sorted unstimulated T cells and proliferating T cells recovered from mixed lymphocyte reactions were subjected to TCRbeta CDR3 sequencing. Fresh whole blood from ten HLA-typed healthy donors was used as the source from which PBMCs were isolated. To map where alloreactive clones came from, CD4+ non-regulatory T cells in the unstimulated state were FACS-sorted. The study at large found these results: Among mappable alloreactive CD4+ clones, the Treg-derived fraction averaged approximately 66% with siplizumab versus 25% to 30% in control reactions. Whether proliferating Tregs from siplizumab cultures actually had suppressive function was not functionally confirmed. Siplizumab significantly lowered the cumulative frequency of alloreactive sequences that could be traced to unstimulated CD4+ memory T cells. Unstimulated naive T cells appeared to be more diverse than memory T cells, and naive cells seemed to make a substantial contribution to the alloresponse. A naive or memory phenotype could not be assigned to roughly 80-95% of proliferating CD4+ or CD8+ clones. Because sequences at frequencies below about 10^-5 were poorly captured, only a minor fraction of alloreactive clones could be mapped back to unstimulated subsets.

Specimen: non-Treg CD4+ T cells sorted from blood. The sample's cell subset or site label is to be understood as: FACS-sorted unstimulated CD4+ non-regulatory T cells. This clonotype originated in a human donor in good health. The chain couples TRBV27 to TRBJ2-2, with a tentative D gene TRBD1 over 5 matching bases. The CDR3 in this case is CASSSSVSQGTGELFF. In nucleotide form, the sequence is TGTGCCAGCAGTTCTTCAGTGAGTCAGGGCACCGGGGAGCTGTTTTTT.